What follows are 24 T cell receptor beta chains derived from one specimen sequenced in a study of T cells after yellow fever vaccination. TCRdb used MiXCR to reprocess the 5' RACE reads, holding one entry per CDR3 protein. The table records 29,000 or so distinct CDR3 sequences, 6.3% of them present only once. Source: PBMCs, either bulk or a sorted T-cell subset (CD4+, CD8+, memory, or dextramer-sorted; not recorded which), taken on the day of the yellow fever booster vaccination. The receptor source for this set is a man under 40 who received the YFV17D yellow fever vaccine.

The chain couples TRBV20-1 to TRBJ1-1, with D perhaps TRBD1 (5 bases). V gave up 6 bases and J gave up 8 bases, with 16 bases separating them. Germline V gene data show CDR1 as DFQATT and CDR2 as SNEGSKA (reference sequence). CDR3 size: 12 residues. The CDR3 loop reads CSALTGPREAFF. CDR3 nucleotide sequence: TGCAGTGCCCTCACGGGGCCTAGGGAAGCTTTCTTT.

This clonotype appeared many times. The chain links TRBV7-6 to TRBJ2-3; 9 positions agree with TRBD2. Germline V gene data show CDR1 as SGHVS and CDR2 as FNYEAQ. This CDR3 is 16 amino acids long. V shed 3 bases, J shed 3 bases, and the junction held 7 bases outside the gene matches. For the CDR3, the DNA is TGTGCCAGCAGCTTTCTAGCGGGATCTATTACAGATACGCAGTATTTT. Its protein is CASSFLAGSITDTQYF. Looking up the rest from reference TRBV7-6 and TRBJ2-3 gives the full variable domain: GAGVSQSPRYKVTKRGQDVALRCDPISGHVSLYWYRQALGQGPEFLTYFNYEAQQDKSGLPNDRFSAERPEGSISTLTIQRTEQRDSAMYRCASSFLAGSITDTQYFGPGTRLTVL.

This rearrangement joins TRBV24-1 to TRBJ2-1; no clear D gene. Germline values: CDR1 KGHDR, CDR2 SFDVKD. The V end lost 4 bases, the J end lost 8 bases, and 11 bases lay between the germline ends. The CDR3 contains 13 residues. In DNA, the CDR3 is TGTGCCACCAGTGACTCGGGTAAGGATGAGCAGTTCTTC. It encodes CATSDSGKDEQFF.

V usage is TRBV7-8 and J usage is TRBJ2-2; 8 positions agree with TRBD2. This CDR3 is built from 16 residues. Trimming at V came to 1 base and at J to 5 bases, leaving 6 bases not matched to a gene. The germline V gene has CDR1 SGHVS and CDR2 FQNEAQ. The DNA of the CDR3 is TGTGCCAGCAGCTTAGTAGGTGGCGGGAGGACCGGGGAGCTGTTTTTT. It yields the protein CASSLVGGGRTGELFF.

In this sample, this clonotype turned up a few times. The chain couples TRBV9 to TRBJ2-7; possible D gene TRBD1, 5 bases. The V gene lost 0 bases and the J gene lost 0 bases, with 7 bases spanning the gap. CDR3 size: 14 residues. Germline CDR1 is SGDLS and CDR2 is YYNGEE. CDR3 loop: CASSVGTNSYEQYF. The CDR3 DNA reads TGTGCCAGCAGCGTAGGGACAAACTCCTACGAGCAGTACTTC.

This clonotype was observed many times. The chain has TRBV12-3 or TRBV12-4 and TRBJ2-2, with TRBD2 matching 14 bases. This CDR3 has 22 residues. V dropped 2 bases and J dropped 3; count of bases not matched to a gene: 17. The CDR3 protein is CASSLRSPTGTSGSRDTGELFF. The CDR3 DNA reads as TGTGCCAGCAGTTTACGGAGCCCGACCGGGACTAGCGGGAGCAGGGACACCGGGGAGCTGTTTTTT.

V is TRBV19 and J is TRBJ2-7; D uncertain. The CDR3 is made up of 13 amino acids. V lost 4 bases to trimming and J lost 3 bases, with 10 bases between them. Germline V gene lookup returns CDR1 LNHDA and CDR2 SQIVND (reference sequence). The CDR3 coding sequence is TGTGCCAGTAGTAACAGAGTCTTCTACGAGCAGTACTTC. Protein product: CASSNRVFYEQYF.

The rearrangement uses TRBV20-1 and TRBJ2-1, with D perhaps matching TRBD2 (5 bases). The length of the CDR3 is 15 residues. Germline CDR1 reads DFQATT; CDR2 reads SNEGSKA (reference sequence). V was pared by 6 bases and J by 2 bases, with 17 bases between. CDR3 sequence reads: CSAGGQRWTYNEQFF. The CDR3 DNA follows: TGCAGTGCCGGAGGCCAAAGGTGGACCTACAATGAGCAGTTCTTC.

The sample holds many counts of this clonotype. The chain employs TRBV9 and TRBJ2-5; D is unresolved. V was clipped by 0 bases and J by 0 bases, with 6 bases between them. CDR1 and CDR2 (germline): SGDLS, YYNGEE. The CDR3 length is 14 residues. The CDR3 coding sequence is TGTGCCAGCAGCGTAGAACAGTACCAAGAGACCCAGTACTTC. This codes for CASSVEQYQETQYF.

This clonotype was observed a handful of times. This chain joins TRBV7-8 and TRBJ2-5; tentatively, D is TRBD2 (5 bases). Per germline, CDR1 SGHVS and CDR2 FQNEAQ. The length of the CDR3 is 15 residues. V lost 5 bases and J lost 4, with 17 bases in between. Here the CDR3 DNA reads TGTGCCAGCAGCCCGGCTCGGACCGGAGGAGAGACCCAGTACTTC. This sequence encodes CASSPARTGGETQYF.

Ten or more counts support this clonotype. The chain uses TRBV7-3 and TRBJ2-5, with TRBD1 matching over 8 bases. The CDR3 consists of 14 residues. Germline loops: CDR1 SGHTA, CDR2 FQGTGA. The ends lost 5 bases at V and 5 bases at J; junction bases unmatched: 7. CDR3 region: CASSAGQGRETQYF. The DNA for the CDR3 is TGTGCCAGCAGCGCCGGACAGGGTCGGGAGACCCAGTACTTC.

This clonotype appeared many times. This chain uses TRBV20-1 with TRBJ2-7, with unresolved D. The ends were cut back, 1 base at V and 3 bases at J, with 4 bases in the middle. Germline CDR1 and CDR2: DFQATT and SNEGSKA (reference sequence). The CDR3 runs to 11 residues. CDR3 nucleotides: TGCAGTGCTAGAGTACGCTACGAGCAGTACTTC. Translating gives CSARVRYEQYF.

This sequence joins TRBV19 and TRBJ2-1; 7 bases fit TRBD2. Germline V gives CDR1 LNHDA, CDR2 SQIVND (reference sequence). The V gene end was trimmed by 4 bases and the J gene end by 8 bases; junction bases not matched to a gene: 11. CDR3 length: 15 amino acids. CDR3 in amino acids: CASSNDGTTPYEQFF. The CDR3 DNA sequence: TGTGCCAGTAGTAACGACGGGACTACACCATATGAGCAGTTCTTC.

This clonotype has a count of ten or more. The genes are TRBV7-9 and TRBJ2-3; D is uncertain. V was clipped by 3 bases and J by 4 bases, with 5 bases between them. CDR3 length equals 12 residues. From germline, CDR1 is SEHNR and CDR2 FQNEAQ (reference sequence). CDR3 in amino acids: CASSFRPDTQYF. Written as DNA, the CDR3 is TGTGCCAGCAGCTTTCGACCAGATACGCAGTATTTT.

This clonotype was picked up a small number of times. A single base separates this from a much larger clone, so it may be a read error. This chain connects TRBV3-1 to TRBJ2-7; weak D call: TRBD2 (6 bases). The CDR3 sequence is 15 residues long. Germline V CDR1 and CDR2: LGHDT, YNNKEL (reference sequence). The CDR3 sequence: CATSQGGTIRYEQYF. Written as DNA, the CDR3 is TGTGCCACCAGCCAAGGCGGGACGATACGCTACGAGCAGTACTTC.

This clonotype was seen many times. This chain links TRBV7-2 with TRBJ2-7, with 8 nucleotides matching TRBD2. V shed 5 bases, J shed 5 bases, and the junction held 11 bases outside the gene matches. The CDR3 has 15 amino acids. CDR1 SGHTA and CDR2 FQGNSA come from the germline V gene. The DNA for the CDR3 is TGTGCCAGCAGCCCTAAGAGCGGGAGTTTCCACGAGCAGTACTTC. It encodes CASSPKSGSFHEQYF.

This clonotype was detected only a few times. The chain employs TRBV7-2 and TRBJ1-5, with D maybe TRBD1 (5 bases). CDR3 size: 14 residues. CDR1 and CDR2 (germline): SGHTA, FQGNSA. The V and J ends lost 4 bases and 0 bases respectively, with 7 bases between them. Here the CDR3 reads CASSSQGSNQPQHF. CDR3 nucleotides: TGTGCCAGCAGCTCGCAGGGTAGCAATCAGCCCCAGCATTTT.

This clonotype has ten or more counts. The chain joins TRBV5-1 to TRBJ2-5; 7 bases align to TRBD2. Trimming removed 4 bases from V and 4 bases from J; junction bases left unmatched: 4. Germline V CDR1 and CDR2: SGHRS, YFSETQ. The CDR3 has 13 amino acids. The CDR3, as DNA: TGCGCCAGCAGCCGTCCGGGAGGAGAGACCCAGTACTTC. Its protein product is CASSRPGGETQYF. The full variable domain, completed using reference TRBV5-1 and TRBJ2-5, is KAGVTQTPRYLIKTRGQQVTLSCSPISGHRSVSWYQQTPGQGLQFLFEYFSETQRNKGNFPGRFSGRQFSNSRSEMNVSTLELGDSALYLCASSRPGGETQYFGPGTRLLVL.

This clonotype came up many times. The gene calls are TRBV29-1 and TRBJ2-1; 7 positions match TRBD2. CDR1 is SQVTM and CDR2 is ANQGSEA in the germline V gene. J lost 9 bases, V lost 1 base, and 6 bases had no gene match. This CDR3 has 13 amino acids. CDR3 protein: CSVEVMGGSEQFF. CDR3 in DNA: TGCAGCGTTGAAGTAATGGGGGGGAGTGAGCAGTTCTTC.

As concerns this clonotype: Just one base apart from a much larger clone, this may be a read error. The chain links TRBV12-3 or TRBV12-4 to TRBJ2-1, with D uncertain. The CDR3 extends over 11 amino acids. Trimming took off 6 bases at V and 5 bases at J, with 5 bases between the two ends. The CDR3 here is CASSYHNEQFF. DNA of the CDR3: TGTGCCAGCAGCTATCACAATGAGCAGTTCTTC.

CDR3: CASSYGGLNNEQFF. CDR3 nucleotides: TGTGCCAGCAGTTACGGTGGGCTTAACAATGAGCAGTTCTTC. V is TRBV6-2 or TRBV6-3 and J is TRBJ2-1, with D unclear. The CDR3 spans 14 residues. CDR1 and CDR2 from the germline V gene are MNHEY and SVGEGT. The V gene lost 2 bases and the J gene lost 5 bases, with 10 bases spanning the gap.

This clonotype was seen at least ten times. V gene TRBV6-5 combines with J gene TRBJ2-7; unclear D gene. CDR1 is MNHEY, CDR2 SVGAGI, per germline. The V end lost 0 bases, the J end lost 3 bases, and 9 bases lay between the germline ends. This CDR3 contains 14 residues. The CDR3 DNA is TGTGCCAGCAGTTACTCGATGGGCGGCTACGAGCAGTACTTC. Protein product: CASSYSMGGYEQYF.

The chain combines TRBV29-1 with TRBJ1-3; D is unresolved. This CDR3 has 13 amino acids. Germline V CDR1 and CDR2: SQVTM, ANQGSEA. V lost 4 bases and J 0 bases, leaving 7 bases between the germline ends. The CDR3 DNA sequence: TGCAGCGTTGGACTCGGCTCTGGAAACACCATATATTTT. Translation gives CSVGLGSGNTIYF.

In this sample, this clonotype turned up many times. The chain uses TRBV15 and TRBJ1-4; TRBD1 is a possible D gene (6 bases). There are 15 residues in the CDR3. Germline V gene lookup returns CDR1 LNHNV and CDR2 YYDKDF (reference sequence). V was trimmed by 1 base and J by 9 bases, leaving 15 bases between them. The CDR3 DNA sequence: TGTGCCACCAGCAGAGCGGACAGTATAATGAAAAAACTGTTTTTT. Encoded protein: CATSRADSIMKKLFF.